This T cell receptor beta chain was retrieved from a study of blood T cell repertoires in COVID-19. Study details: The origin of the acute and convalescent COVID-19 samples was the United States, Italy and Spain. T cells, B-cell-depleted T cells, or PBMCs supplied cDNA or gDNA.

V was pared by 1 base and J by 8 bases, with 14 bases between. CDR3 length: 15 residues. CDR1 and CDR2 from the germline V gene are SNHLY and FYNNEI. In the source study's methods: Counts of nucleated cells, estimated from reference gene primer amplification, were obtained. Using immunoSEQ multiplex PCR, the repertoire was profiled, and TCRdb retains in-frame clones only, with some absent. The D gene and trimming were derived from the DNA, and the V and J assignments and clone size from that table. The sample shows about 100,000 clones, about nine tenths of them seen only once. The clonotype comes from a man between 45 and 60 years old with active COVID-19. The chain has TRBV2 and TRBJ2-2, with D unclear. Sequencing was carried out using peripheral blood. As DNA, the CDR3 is TGTGCCAGCAGTGAAGTCCTGTCGGGTACGGGGGAGCTGTTTTTT. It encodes CASSEVLSGTGELFF.